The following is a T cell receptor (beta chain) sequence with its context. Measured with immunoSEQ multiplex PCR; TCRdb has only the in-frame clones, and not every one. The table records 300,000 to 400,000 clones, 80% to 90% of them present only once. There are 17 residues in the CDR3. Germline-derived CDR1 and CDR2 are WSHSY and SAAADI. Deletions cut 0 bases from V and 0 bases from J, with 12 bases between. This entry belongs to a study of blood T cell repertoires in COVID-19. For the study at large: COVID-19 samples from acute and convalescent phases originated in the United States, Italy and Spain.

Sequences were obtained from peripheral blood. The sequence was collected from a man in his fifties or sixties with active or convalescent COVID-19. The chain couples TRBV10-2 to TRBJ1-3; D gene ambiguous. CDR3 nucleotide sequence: TGCGCCAGCAGTGAGTCCTGGAGCCTGAGCTCTGGAAACACCATATATTTT. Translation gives CASSESWSLSSGNTIYF.